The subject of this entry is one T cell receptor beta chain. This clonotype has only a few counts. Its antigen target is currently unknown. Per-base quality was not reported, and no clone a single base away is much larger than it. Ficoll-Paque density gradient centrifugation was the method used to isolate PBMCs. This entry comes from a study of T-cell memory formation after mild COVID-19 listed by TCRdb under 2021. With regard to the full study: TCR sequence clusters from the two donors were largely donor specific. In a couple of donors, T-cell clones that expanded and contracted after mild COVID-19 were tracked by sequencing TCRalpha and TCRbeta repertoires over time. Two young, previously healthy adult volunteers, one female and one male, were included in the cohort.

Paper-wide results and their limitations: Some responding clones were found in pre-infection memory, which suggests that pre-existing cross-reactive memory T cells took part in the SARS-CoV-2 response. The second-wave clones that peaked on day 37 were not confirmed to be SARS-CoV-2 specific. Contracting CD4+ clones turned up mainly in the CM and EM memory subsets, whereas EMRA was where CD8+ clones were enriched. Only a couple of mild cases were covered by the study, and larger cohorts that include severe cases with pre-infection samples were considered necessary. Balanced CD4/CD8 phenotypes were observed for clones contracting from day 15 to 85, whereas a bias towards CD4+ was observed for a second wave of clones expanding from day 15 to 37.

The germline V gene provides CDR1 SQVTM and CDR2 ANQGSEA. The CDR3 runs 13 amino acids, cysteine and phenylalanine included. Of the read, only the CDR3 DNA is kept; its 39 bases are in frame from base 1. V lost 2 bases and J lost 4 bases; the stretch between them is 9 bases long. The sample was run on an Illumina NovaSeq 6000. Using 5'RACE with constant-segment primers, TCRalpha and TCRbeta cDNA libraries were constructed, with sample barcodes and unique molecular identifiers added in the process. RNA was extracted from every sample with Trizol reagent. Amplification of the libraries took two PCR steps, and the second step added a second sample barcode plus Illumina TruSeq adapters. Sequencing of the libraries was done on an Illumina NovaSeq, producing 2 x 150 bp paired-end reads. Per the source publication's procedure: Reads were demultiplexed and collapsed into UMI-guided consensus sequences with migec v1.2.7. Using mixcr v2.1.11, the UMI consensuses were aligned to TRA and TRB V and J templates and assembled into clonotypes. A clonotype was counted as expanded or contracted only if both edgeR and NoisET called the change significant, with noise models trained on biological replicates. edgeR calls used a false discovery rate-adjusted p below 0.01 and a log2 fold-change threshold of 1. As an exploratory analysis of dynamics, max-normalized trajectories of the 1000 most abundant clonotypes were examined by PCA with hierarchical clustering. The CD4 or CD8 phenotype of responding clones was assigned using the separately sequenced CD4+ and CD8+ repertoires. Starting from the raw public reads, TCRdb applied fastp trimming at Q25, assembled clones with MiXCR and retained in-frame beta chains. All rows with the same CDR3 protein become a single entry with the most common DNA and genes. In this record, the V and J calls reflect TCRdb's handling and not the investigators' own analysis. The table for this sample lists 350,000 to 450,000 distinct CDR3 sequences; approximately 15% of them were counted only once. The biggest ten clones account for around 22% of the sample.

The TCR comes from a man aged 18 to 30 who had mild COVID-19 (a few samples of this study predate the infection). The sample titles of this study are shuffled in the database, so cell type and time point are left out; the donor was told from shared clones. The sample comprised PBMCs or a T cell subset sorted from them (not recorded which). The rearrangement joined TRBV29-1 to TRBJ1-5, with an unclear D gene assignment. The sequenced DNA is TGCAGCGTTGAACCAGGAGGGAATCAGCCCCAGCATTTT. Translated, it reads CSVEPGGNQPQHF.